Shown below are 16 T cell receptor beta chains from a single sample sequenced in a study of T cells in Graves' hyperthyroidism and ophthalmopathy. TCR beta CDR3 sequences were amplified from RNA transcripts. HTBI primers drove first-round RT-PCR of the TCR CDR3. TCRdb independently ran MiXCR on the multiplex PCR reads; one entry per CDR3 protein. The sample records under 700,000 distinct CDR3 sequences, about 43% being singletons. Specimen: peripheral blood or thyroid tissue (not recorded which). The receptor source for this set is a woman aged 18-30 years with Graves' hyperthyroidism.

This clonotype was counted a few times. V usage is TRBV2 and J usage is TRBJ2-7, with TRBD2 matching over 10 bases. This CDR3 is built from 17 residues. Looked up from germline, CDR1 is SNHLY and CDR2 is FYNNEI. With V trimmed by 3 bases and J by 2 bases, 10 bases remained unmatched. Written as DNA, the CDR3 is TGTGCCAGCAGTGAGTCCCCCGAGCGGGAGGGTGCCTACGAGCAGTACTTC. The encoded protein is CASSESPEREGAYEQYF.

The chain couples TRBV7-2 to TRBJ1-5; D perhaps matches TRBD1 (6 bases). The V end was cut by 6 bases, the J end by 7 bases, with 16 bases between. Germline CDR1 reads SGHTA; CDR2 reads FQGNSA. CDR3 size: 14 residues. In nucleotides, the CDR3 is TGTGCCAGCAGTGCTACAGGGTACGGCCAGCCCCAGCATTTT. Its protein is CASSATGYGQPQHF. The whole variable domain, filled in from reference TRBV7-2 and TRBJ1-5, reads GAGVSQSPSNKVTEKGKDVELRCDPISGHTALYWYRQSLGQGLEFLIYFQGNSAPDKSGLPSDRFSAERTGGSVSTLTIQRTQQEDSAVYLCASSATGYGQPQHFGDGTRLSIL.

The chain combines TRBV19 with TRBJ1-1, with TRBD1 identical over 8 bases. CDR3 length: 14 amino acids. V gave up 8 bases and J gave up 0 bases; unmatched junction bases: 5. CDR1 and CDR2 from the germline V gene are LNHDA and SQIVND (reference sequence). CDR3 nucleotides: TGTGCCAGTCTGTCGGACAGGGTGAACACTGAAGCTTTCTTT. It is translated as CASLSDRVNTEAFF.

This clonotype was recorded once. The V and J genes are TRBV29-1 and TRBJ1-3, with D unresolved. The CDR3 totals 11 residues. The V end was cut by 6 bases, the J end by 4 bases, with 7 bases between. Per germline, CDR1 SQVTM and CDR2 ANQGSEA. CDR3 bases: TGCAGCGTAGGGAACGGAAACACCATATATTTT. Translated: CSVGNGNTIYF.

Concerning this clonotype: A much larger clone lies a single base off, so this may be a read error. The chain uses TRBV14 and TRBJ2-5; D is ambiguous. The germline V gene encodes CDR1 SGHDN and CDR2 FVKESK. Trimming stripped 3 bases from V and 5 bases from J, with 10 bases between. This CDR3 is built from 13 residues. For the CDR3, the DNA is TGTGCCAGCAGCCAGAAGCCGGTGGAGACCCAGTACTTC. Its protein product is CASSQKPVETQYF.

This clonotype was found a few times. The chain couples TRBV25-1 to TRBJ1-6, with 9 bases aligning to TRBD1. Germline-derived CDR1 and CDR2 are MGHDK and SYGVNS. The V gene end was trimmed by 5 bases and the J gene end by 8 bases; junction bases not matched to a gene: 7. The CDR3 has 15 residues. The CDR3 sequence: CASSYSDRGDSPLHF. The CDR3 DNA is TGTGCCAGCAGTTACTCGGACAGGGGAGATTCACCCCTCCACTTT.

About this clonotype itself: A read error is possible here, since a much larger clone lies one base away. The chain uses TRBV20-1 and TRBJ2-5; the D is unclear. Germline V gives CDR1 DFQATT, CDR2 SNEGSKA (reference sequence). The CDR3 covers 11 residues. V lost 3 bases and J 5 bases, leaving 7 bases between the germline ends. The chain's CDR3 is CSARASETQYF. As DNA, the CDR3 is TGCAGTGCTAGGGCATCGGAGACCCAGTACTTC.

The chain joins TRBV7-9 to TRBJ2-7; the match to TRBD1 covers 8 bases. Looked up from germline, CDR1 is SEHNR and CDR2 is FQNEAQ (reference sequence). CDR3 length: 14 residues. V trimming: 6 bases; J trimming: 3 bases; junction bases outside the gene matches: 7. Here the CDR3 reads CASRQGARDYEQYF. The CDR3 DNA follows: TGTGCCAGCAGGCAGGGGGCGAGGGACTACGAGCAGTACTTC.

The chain links TRBV12-3 or TRBV12-4 to TRBJ1-2, with a weak D call TRBD1 (6 bases). Between the trimmed V and J ends, which lost 5 bases and 7 bases, there was a span of 14 bases. This CDR3 spans 13 amino acids. The CDR3 DNA reads TGTGCCAGCAGTGGTACAGGGCGCGGTGGCTACACCTTC. This sequence encodes CASSGTGRGGYTF.

This chain joins TRBV6-2 or TRBV6-3 and TRBJ1-5; unclear D gene. Trimming left V 4 bases short and J 3 bases short, with 10 bases between. The germline V gene has CDR1 MNHEY and CDR2 SVGEGT. The CDR3 covers 14 residues. CDR3 nucleotides: TGTGCCAGCAGTTTAAACAGCTTCAATCAGCCCCAGCATTTT. Protein sequence: CASSLNSFNQPQHF.

On this clonotype: This may be a read error, as it is one base from a much larger clone. This chain connects TRBV9 to TRBJ1-5, with 7 positions matching TRBD1. The V gene's germline CDR1 is SGDLS and CDR2 YYNGEE. CDR3 size: 14 residues. The CDR3 is CASSAGTANQPPHF. CDR3 DNA sequence: TGTGCCAGCAGCGCTGGGACAGCGAATCAGCCCCCGCATTTT.

The gene calls are TRBV20-1 and TRBJ1-5; D might be TRBD1 (6 bases). This CDR3 contains 14 residues. Trimming left V 5 bases short and J 6 bases short, with 17 bases between. Germline CDR1 and CDR2: DFQATT and SNEGSKA (reference sequence). The CDR3 DNA follows: TGCAGTGCTCCCCGCCTTAGGACAGTTCAGCCCCAGCATTTT. Translated: CSAPRLRTVQPQHF.

The rearrangement links TRBV15 to TRBJ2-5; D may be TRBD1 (7 bases). Per the germline V gene, CDR1 is LNHNV and CDR2 is YYDKDF (reference sequence). The CDR3 is 14 amino acids. V lost 2 bases to trimming and J lost 4 bases, with 11 bases between them. This chain's CDR3 is CATSRRGRGETQYF. The CDR3 region has the DNA TGTGCCACCAGCAGAAGGGGGCGGGGAGAGACCCAGTACTTC.

This clonotype qualifies as large (0.1 to 1%). This chain uses TRBV25-1 with TRBJ1-6, with D possibly matching TRBD1 (5 bases). The germline V gene has CDR1 MGHDK and CDR2 SYGVNS. V lost 6 bases, J lost 9 bases, and 9 bases lay in between. This CDR3 has 12 amino acids. CDR3 nucleotides: TGTGCCAGCAGCCTAACAGGTTCACCCCTCCACTTT. It yields the protein CASSLTGSPLHF.

This clonotype was observed many times. CDR3: CSARDGYGYTF. The CDR3 region has the DNA TGCAGTGCTAGAGATGGGTATGGCTACACCTTC. The V gene is TRBV20-1, the J gene TRBJ1-2, with D unresolved. CDR1 is DFQATT, CDR2 SNEGSKA, per germline (reference sequence). The CDR3 has 11 amino acids. Trimming left V 0 bases short and J 5 bases short, with 4 bases between.

This clonotype has only a few counts. The chain employs TRBV7-2 and TRBJ2-7; D is uncertain. The V end was cut by 0 bases, the J end by 6 bases, with 9 bases between. Germline values: CDR1 SGHTA, CDR2 FQGNSA. The CDR3 is 13 residues long. The CDR3 spells CASSLALHLEQYF. CDR3 DNA sequence: TGTGCCAGCAGCTTAGCGTTGCATCTCGAGCAGTACTTC.